A selection of T cell receptor beta chains follows, all from one sample in a study of PD-L1 blockade in urothelial cancer. Method: immunoSEQ multiplex PCR; TCRdb's copy keeps in-frame clones and lacks some. This table has tens of thousands of clones, 70% to 90% appearing once. The source was PBMCs, collected around atezolizumab (anti-PD-L1) treatment. The receptors were gathered from a man in his 60s with urothelial cancer. The conserved cysteine and the conserved F or W are not part of the CDR3 here.

j_call,v_call,cdr3_aa
TRBJ2-2,TRBV11-2,ASSLSPGVGGELF
TRBJ2-5,TRBV18,ASSPPSASGQETQY
TRBJ2-5,TRBV18,ASSLTRDQETQY
TRBJ2-3,TRBV28,ASSLTGRTSTDTQY
TRBJ1-4,TRBV6-1,ASSEVPGHRSEKLF
TRBJ2-7,TRBV5-1,ASSPGTSSNEQY
TRBJ1-2,TRBV19,ASTPGVLKGGYT
TRBJ2-3,TRBV28,ASRLSGTDTQY
TRBJ1-4,TRBV28,ASTNGGQPNEKLF
TRBJ1-5,TRBV6-5,ASSLAGGNYQPQH
TRBJ2-1,TRBV5-4,ASSKKATRSVPEQF
TRBJ1-2,TRBV10-3,AISESGFRVVHGYT
TRBJ2-6,TRBV4-3,ASSGDSLNSGANVLT
TRBJ2-3,TRBV28,ASSFGYVTQY
TRBJ1-1,TRBV14,ASSQWTGEFTEAF
TRBJ2-1,TRBV30,AWSEAGIDEQF
TRBJ2-5,TRBV5-1,ASTPSLAGRAETQY
TRBJ2-3,TRBV19,ASSIRRGTDTQY
TRBJ2-3,TRBV12-5,ASGLPSQADTQY
TRBJ2-2,TRBV5-4,ASSLAGGGTGELF
TRBJ2-2,TRBV18,ASSPGSGNTGELF
TRBJ1-4,TRBV11-2,ASSPGRGSGLATNEKLF
TRBJ2-1,TRBV5-1,ASSPEGDRFNEQF
TRBJ1-3,TRBV7-2,ASSGRDRNTIY
TRBJ1-4,TRBV4-1,ASSPTRGEKLF
TRBJ1-2,TRBV7-2,ASSLAAGKVGYT
TRBJ1-2,TRBV7-8,ASSAHRGRAAGYT
TRBJ2-3,TRBV6-6,ASSPSEGPGTQY
TRBJ1-6,TRBV5-1,ASSPTLRQGLSYNSPLH
TRBJ2-7,TRBV28,ASSFGGVTPSYEQY
TRBJ1-3,TRBV6-5,ASSRTADSGNTIY
TRBJ2-3,TRBV5-1,ASSLEGRTDTQY
TRBJ1-3,TRBV19,ASSMDRPSSGNTIY
TRBJ1-2,TRBV19,ASLTSVYGYT
TRBJ2-7,TRBV29-1,SVWSFPQNEQY
TRBJ2-1,TRBV29-1,SVEEYSYNEQF
TRBJ2-6,TRBV7-2,ASSSRVAGFLGGANVLT
TRBJ2-3,TRBV5-6,ASTRRDIITDTQY
TRBJ2-7,TRBV5-1,ASSITTGLAYEQY
TRBJ2-1,TRBV7-3,ASSSGLPYNEQF
TRBJ1-2,TRBV6-6,ASSYSTETWGYT
TRBJ2-2,TRBV4-2,ASSQDGGGAITGELF
TRBJ2-7,TRBV7-7,ASSLGSGGTYEQY
TRBJ1-2,TRBV11-2,ASSLRQGEGSGYT
TRBJ2-7,TRBV5-6,ASSLTGFEQY
TRBJ2-2,TRBV18,ASSPPTIEPGELF
TRBJ1-4,TRBV10-2,ASSDPTVIQERLF
TRBJ1-5,TRBV12-5,ASGPDRGELGQPQH
TRBJ1-2,TRBV28,ASSLGGYGYT
TRBJ2-1,TRBV7-3,ASSSGLPYNEQF
TRBJ2-1,TRBV9,ASSGDRGYNEQF
TRBJ2-7,TRBV30,AWDGGAPPYEQY
TRBJ2-3,TRBV19,ASSIGGDTQY
TRBJ2-6,TRBV19,ASSPQGALGANVLT
TRBJ2-7,TRBV13,ASSTGQGMSYEQY